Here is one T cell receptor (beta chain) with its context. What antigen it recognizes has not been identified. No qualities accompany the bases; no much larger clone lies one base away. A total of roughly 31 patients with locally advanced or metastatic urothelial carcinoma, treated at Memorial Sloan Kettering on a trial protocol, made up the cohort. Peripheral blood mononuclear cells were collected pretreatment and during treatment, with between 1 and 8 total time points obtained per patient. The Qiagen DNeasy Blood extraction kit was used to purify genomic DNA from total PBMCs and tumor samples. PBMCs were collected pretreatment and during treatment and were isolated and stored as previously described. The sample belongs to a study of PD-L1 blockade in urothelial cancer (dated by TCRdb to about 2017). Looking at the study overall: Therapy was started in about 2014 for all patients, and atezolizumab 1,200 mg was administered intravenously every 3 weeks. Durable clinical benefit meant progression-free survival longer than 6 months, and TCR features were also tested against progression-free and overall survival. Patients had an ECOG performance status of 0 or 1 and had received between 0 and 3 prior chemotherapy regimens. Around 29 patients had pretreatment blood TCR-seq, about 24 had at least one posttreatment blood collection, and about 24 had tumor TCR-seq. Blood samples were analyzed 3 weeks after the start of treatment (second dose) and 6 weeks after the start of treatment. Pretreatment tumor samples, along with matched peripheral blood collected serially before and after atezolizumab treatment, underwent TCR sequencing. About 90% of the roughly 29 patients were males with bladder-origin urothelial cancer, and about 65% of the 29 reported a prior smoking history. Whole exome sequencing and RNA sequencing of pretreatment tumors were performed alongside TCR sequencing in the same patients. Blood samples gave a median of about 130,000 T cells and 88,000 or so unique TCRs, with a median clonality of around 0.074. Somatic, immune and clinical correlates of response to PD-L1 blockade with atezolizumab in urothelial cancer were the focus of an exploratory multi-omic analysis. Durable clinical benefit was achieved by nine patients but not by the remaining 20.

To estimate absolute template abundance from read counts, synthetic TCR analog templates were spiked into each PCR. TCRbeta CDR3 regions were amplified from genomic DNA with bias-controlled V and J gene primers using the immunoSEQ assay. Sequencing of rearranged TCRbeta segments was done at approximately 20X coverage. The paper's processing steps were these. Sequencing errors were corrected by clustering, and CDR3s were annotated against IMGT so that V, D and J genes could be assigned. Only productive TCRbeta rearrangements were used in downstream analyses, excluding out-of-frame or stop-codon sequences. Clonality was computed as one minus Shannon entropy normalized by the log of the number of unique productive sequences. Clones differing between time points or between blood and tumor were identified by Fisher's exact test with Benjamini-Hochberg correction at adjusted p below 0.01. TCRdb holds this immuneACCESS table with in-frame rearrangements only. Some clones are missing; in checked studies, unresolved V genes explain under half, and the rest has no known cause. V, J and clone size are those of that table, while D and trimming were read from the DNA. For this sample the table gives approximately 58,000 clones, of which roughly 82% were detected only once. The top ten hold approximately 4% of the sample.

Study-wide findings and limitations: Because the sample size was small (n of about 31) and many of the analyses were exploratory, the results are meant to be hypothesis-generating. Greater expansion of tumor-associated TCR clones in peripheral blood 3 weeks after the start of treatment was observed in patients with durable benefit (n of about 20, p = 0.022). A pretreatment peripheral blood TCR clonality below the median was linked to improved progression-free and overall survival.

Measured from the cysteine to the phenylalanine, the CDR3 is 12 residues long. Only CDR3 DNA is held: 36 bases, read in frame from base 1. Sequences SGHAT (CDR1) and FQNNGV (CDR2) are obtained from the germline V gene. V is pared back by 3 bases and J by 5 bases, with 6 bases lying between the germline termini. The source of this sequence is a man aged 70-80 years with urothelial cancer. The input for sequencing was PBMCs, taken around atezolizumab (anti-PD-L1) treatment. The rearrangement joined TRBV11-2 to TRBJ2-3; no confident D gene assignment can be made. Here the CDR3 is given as CASSLSGDTQYF. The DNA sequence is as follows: TGTGCCAGCAGCTTGTCGGGAGATACGCAGTATTTT.